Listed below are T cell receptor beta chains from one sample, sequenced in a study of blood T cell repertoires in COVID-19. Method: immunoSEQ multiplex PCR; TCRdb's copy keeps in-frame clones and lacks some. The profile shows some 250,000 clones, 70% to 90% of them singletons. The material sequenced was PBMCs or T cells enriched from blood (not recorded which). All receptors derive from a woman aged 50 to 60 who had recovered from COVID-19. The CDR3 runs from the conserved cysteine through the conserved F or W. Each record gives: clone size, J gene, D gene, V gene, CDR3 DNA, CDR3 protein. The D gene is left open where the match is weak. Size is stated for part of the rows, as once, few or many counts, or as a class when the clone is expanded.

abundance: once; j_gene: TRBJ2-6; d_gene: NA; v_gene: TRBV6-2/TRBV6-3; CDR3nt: TGTGCCAGCAGTTACCTGAGGGGGATCTCTGGGGCCAACGTCCTGACTTTC; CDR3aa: CASSYLRGISGANVLTF
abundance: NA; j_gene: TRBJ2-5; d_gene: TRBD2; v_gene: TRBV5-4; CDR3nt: TGTGCCAGCAGCAAGGGCGGCCTAGCGGGAAATCAAGAGACCCAGTACTTC; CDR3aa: CASSKGGLAGNQETQYF
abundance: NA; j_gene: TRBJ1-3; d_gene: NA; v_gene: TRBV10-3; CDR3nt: TGTGCCATCAGTGAGTCTATGGCAGCTGGAAACACCATATATTTT; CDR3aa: CAISESMAAGNTIYF
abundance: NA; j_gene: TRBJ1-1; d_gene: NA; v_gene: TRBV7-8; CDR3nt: TGTGCCAGCAGCCAAGATTGGACAGTGAACACTGAAGCTTTCTTT; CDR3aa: CASSQDWTVNTEAFF
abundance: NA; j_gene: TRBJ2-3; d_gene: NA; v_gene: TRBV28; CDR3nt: TGTGCCAGCAGTCGACGGGGGAGGGATACGCAGTATTTT; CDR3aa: CASSRRGRDTQYF
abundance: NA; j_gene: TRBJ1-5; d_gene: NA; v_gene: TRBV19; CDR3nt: TGTGCCAGTAGTATAGGGACAATTAGCAATCAGCCCCAGCATTTT; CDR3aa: CASSIGTISNQPQHF
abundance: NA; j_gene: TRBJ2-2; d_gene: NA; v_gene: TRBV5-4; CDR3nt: TGTGCCAGCAGCGTAAACACCGGGGAGCTGTTTTTT; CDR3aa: CASSVNTGELFF
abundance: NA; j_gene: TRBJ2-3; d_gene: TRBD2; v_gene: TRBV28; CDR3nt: TGTGCCAGCATTATGACTAGCGGGAGAGATACGCAGTATTTT; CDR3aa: CASIMTSGRDTQYF
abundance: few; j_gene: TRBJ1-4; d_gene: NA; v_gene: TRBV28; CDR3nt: TGTGCCAGCAGTTCGACAGGTCGAAATGAAAAACTGTTTTTT; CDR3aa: CASSSTGRNEKLFF
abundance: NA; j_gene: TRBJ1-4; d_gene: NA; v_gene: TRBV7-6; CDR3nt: TGTGCCAGCAGCCCAGGACATTTAGTTAATGAAAAACTGTTTTTT; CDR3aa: CASSPGHLVNEKLFF
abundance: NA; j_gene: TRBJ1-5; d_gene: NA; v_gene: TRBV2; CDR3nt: TGTGCCAGCAGTGAAGCGCCGACTAATCAGCCCCAGCATTTT; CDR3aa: CASSEAPTNQPQHF
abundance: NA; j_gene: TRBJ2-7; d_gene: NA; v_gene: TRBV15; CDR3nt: TGTGCCACCAGCAGGGCTCAGGGGTCAACCTACGAGCAGTACTTC; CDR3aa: CATSRAQGSTYEQYF
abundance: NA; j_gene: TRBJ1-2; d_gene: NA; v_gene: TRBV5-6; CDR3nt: TGTGCCAGCAGCTTTTGGGAGTCGGTTTATGGCTACACCTTC; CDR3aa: CASSFWESVYGYTF
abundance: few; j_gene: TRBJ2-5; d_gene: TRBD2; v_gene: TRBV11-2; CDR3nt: TGTGCCAGCAGCTCGCCCACGGTGGCTAGCGGACAAGAGACCCAGTACTTC; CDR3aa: CASSSPTVASGQETQYF
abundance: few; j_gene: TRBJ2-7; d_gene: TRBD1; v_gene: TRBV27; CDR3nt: TGTGCCAGCAGTCCCGGGACAGGGGTATACGAGCAGTACTTC; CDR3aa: CASSPGTGVYEQYF
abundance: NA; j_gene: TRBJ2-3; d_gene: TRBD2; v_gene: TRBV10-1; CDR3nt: TGCGCCAGCAGTCCTAGCGGGAGAACAGATACGCAGTATTTT; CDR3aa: CASSPSGRTDTQYF
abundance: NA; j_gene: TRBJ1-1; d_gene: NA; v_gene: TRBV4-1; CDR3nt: TGCGCCAGCAGCCAAGGCCTCACAGGGCCGGAAGCTTTCTTT; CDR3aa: CASSQGLTGPEAFF
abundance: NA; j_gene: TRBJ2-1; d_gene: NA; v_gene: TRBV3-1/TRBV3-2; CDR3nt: TGTGCCAGCAGCCAAGTCGCACGAGGGCTAGCCTACAATGAGCAGTTCTTC; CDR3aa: CASSQVARGLAYNEQFF
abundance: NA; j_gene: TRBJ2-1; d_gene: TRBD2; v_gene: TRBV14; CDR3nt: TGTGCCAGCAGCCCCGGACTAGCGGGATACAATGAGCAGTTCTTC; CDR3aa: CASSPGLAGYNEQFF
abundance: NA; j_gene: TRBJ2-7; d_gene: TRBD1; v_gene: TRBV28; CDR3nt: TGTGCCAGCAGTTCCTCCGGGACAGGGATCTACGAGCAGTACTTC; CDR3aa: CASSSSGTGIYEQYF
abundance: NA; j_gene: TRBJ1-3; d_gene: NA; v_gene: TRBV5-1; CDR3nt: TGCGCCAGCAGCTTGGCCCCTCAGGACTCTGGAAACACCATATATTTT; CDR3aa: CASSLAPQDSGNTIYF
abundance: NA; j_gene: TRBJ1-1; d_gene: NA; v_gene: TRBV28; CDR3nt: TGTGCCTGTCGCGGGCAACTTGAAGCTTTCTTT; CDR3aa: CACRGQLEAFF
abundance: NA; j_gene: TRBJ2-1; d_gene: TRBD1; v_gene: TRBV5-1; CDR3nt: TGCGCCAGCAGCTCCTCAGGACAGGGTTGGAATGAGCAGTTCTTC; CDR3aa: CASSSSGQGWNEQFF
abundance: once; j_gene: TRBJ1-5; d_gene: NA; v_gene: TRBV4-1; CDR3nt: TGCGCCAGCAGCCAAGAGACCCGGACACTTAGCAATCAGCCCCAGCATTTT; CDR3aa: CASSQETRTLSNQPQHF
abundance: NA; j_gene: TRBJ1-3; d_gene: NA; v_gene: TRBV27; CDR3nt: TGTGCCAGCAGCCTTCAGGGCTCTGGAAACACCATATATTTT; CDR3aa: CASSLQGSGNTIYF
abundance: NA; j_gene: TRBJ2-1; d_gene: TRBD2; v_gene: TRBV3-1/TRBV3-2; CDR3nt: TGTGCCAGCAGCCAAGTTTTAACGGCGCAGACTAGCCAAAGCTCCTACAATGAGCAGTTCTTC; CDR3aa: CASSQVLTAQTSQSSYNEQFF
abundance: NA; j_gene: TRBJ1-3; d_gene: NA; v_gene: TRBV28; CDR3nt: TGTGCCAGCAGTTTATCAGGAAACACCATATATTTT; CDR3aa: CASSLSGNTIYF
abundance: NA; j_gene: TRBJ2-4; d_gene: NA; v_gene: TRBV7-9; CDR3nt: TGTGCCAGCAGCTTAGACCGAGGCACCGAGTACTTC; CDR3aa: CASSLDRGTEYF
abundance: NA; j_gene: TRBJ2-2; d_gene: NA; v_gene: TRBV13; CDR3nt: TGTGCCAGCAGCACAGCAGACAGGATGAACACCGGGGAGCTGTTTTTT; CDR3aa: CASSTADRMNTGELFF